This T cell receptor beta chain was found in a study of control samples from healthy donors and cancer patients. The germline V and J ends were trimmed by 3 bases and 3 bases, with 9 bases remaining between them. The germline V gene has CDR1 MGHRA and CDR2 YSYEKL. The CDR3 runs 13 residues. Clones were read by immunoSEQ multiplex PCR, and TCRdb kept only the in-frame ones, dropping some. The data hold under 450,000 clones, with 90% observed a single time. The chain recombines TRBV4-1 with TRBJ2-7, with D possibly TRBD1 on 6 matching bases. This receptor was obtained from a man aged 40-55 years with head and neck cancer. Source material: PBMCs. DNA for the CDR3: TGCGCCAGCAGCCATGGACAGAGCTACGAGCAGTACTTC. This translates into CASSHGQSYEQYF.